The source of this TCR beta chain is a study of blood T cell repertoires in COVID-19. About the research overall: Material from acute and convalescent COVID-19 was sourced from the United States, Italy and Spain.

How the authors handled the data: Reference gene primer amplification gave nucleated cell count estimates. Sequencing used immunoSEQ multiplex PCR; TCRdb keeps in-frame clones, though not all of them. V and J calls and clone size are as listed in that table; D and trimming were resolved from the DNA. The data show approximately 56,000 clones, over 85% seen once. The V and J ends lost 6 bases and 2 bases respectively, with 15 bases between them. Germline V gene lookup returns CDR1 MDHEN and CDR2 SYDVKM. This CDR3 has 15 residues. What was sequenced was peripheral blood. The origin of this receptor is an older man with active or convalescent COVID-19. The chain employs TRBV28 and TRBJ2-3, with D maybe TRBD2 (6 bases). CDR3 DNA sequence: TGTGCCAGCAGCCCCCCGGGACTCTACACAGATACGCAGTATTTT. Its translation is CASSPPGLYTDTQYF.